The 16 T cell receptor beta chains below were found in one sample sequenced in a study of blood T cell repertoires in COVID-19. Only in-frame clones appear in the TCRdb table, and some are missing; sequencing was by immunoSEQ multiplex PCR. Among roughly 110,000 clones listed, about 90% were seen once. The sequenced sample consisted of peripheral blood. All receptors come from a woman in her 30s with acute or convalescent COVID-19.

The V call is TRBV5-4, the J call TRBJ2-7; no clear D. Trimming stripped 1 base from V and 3 bases from J, with 5 bases between. Germline V gives CDR1 SGHNT, CDR2 YYREEE (reference sequence). The CDR3 sequence is 12 residues long. CDR3 sequence reads: CASSLPGYEQYF. In DNA form, the CDR3 reads TGTGCCAGCAGCTTGCCCGGCTACGAGCAGTACTTC.

The rearrangement uses TRBV10-1 and TRBJ2-3; TRBD2 agrees at 8 bases. The junction had 1 base not matched to a gene; V was cut back by 4 bases and J by 4 bases. Germline V lookup: CDR1 WNHNN, CDR2 SYGVQD (reference sequence). The CDR3 is made up of 13 amino acids. The CDR3 loop reads CASSAGRADTQYF. The CDR3, as DNA: TGCGCCAGCAGTGCCGGGAGGGCAGATACGCAGTATTTT.

The rearrangement uses TRBV18 and TRBJ2-5, with D possibly being TRBD2 (6 bases). Germline values: CDR1 KGHSH, CDR2 LQKENI. The CDR3 has 13 amino acids. V was clipped by 2 bases and J by 2 bases, with 6 bases between them. The CDR3: CASSPGGQETQYF. CDR3 DNA sequence: TGTGCCAGCTCACCAGGGGGGCAAGAGACCCAGTACTTC.

This rearrangement joins TRBV4-1 to TRBJ1-5, with D unresolved. Trimming pared 2 bases from V and 0 bases from J, leaving 8 bases between. There are 15 residues in the CDR3. Germline CDR1 and CDR2: MGHRA and YSYEKL. CDR3 region: CASSQQESSNQPQHF. The CDR3 nucleotides read TGCGCCAGCAGCCAACAGGAATCTAGCAATCAGCCCCAGCATTTT.

This chain links TRBV28 with TRBJ1-6; the match to TRBD1 covers 9 bases. Trimming at V came to 5 bases and at J to 7 bases, leaving 6 bases not matched to a gene. The CDR3 totals 15 residues. The germline V gene encodes CDR1 MDHEN and CDR2 SYDVKM. The CDR3 here is CASSRHGTGNSPLHF. DNA for the CDR3: TGTGCCAGCAGTCGCCATGGGACAGGGAATTCACCCCTCCACTTT.

The CDR3 DNA is TGTGCCAGCAGCTTTGGAGGACTACGCCAAGAGACCCAGTACTTC. Translation gives CASSFGGLRQETQYF. This sequence joins TRBV7-6 and TRBJ2-5; a possible D gene is TRBD2 (6 bases). The germline gives CDR1 SGHVS, CDR2 FNYEAQ. The CDR3 is 15 residues long. V gave up 3 bases and J gave up 1 base, with 12 bases separating them.

Here the CDR3 DNA reads TGTGCCAGCTGTTACCGGGTCATCGACAGGGCCCTTAATTCACCCCTCCACTTT. Its protein product is CASCYRVIDRALNSPLHF. This chain joins TRBV28 and TRBJ1-6; the match to TRBD1 covers 7 bases. The CDR3 spans 18 residues. Germline V gives CDR1 MDHEN, CDR2 SYDVKM. V lost 8 bases to trimming and J lost 6 bases; unmatched junction nucleotides: 19. The full variable domain, rest sourced from reference TRBV28 and TRBJ1-6, is DVKVTQSSRYLVKRTGEKVFLECVQDMDHENMFWYRQDPGLGLRLIYFSYDVKMKEKGDIPEGYSVSREKKERFSLILESASTNQTSMYLCASCYRVIDRALNSPLHFGNGTRLTVT.

The rearrangement uses TRBV12-5 and TRBJ1-2, with D unresolved. Trimming left V 2 bases short and J 0 bases short, with 13 bases between. Germline V gene lookup returns CDR1 LGHNT and CDR2 FRNRAP. The CDR3 has 16 residues. CDR3 sequence (DNA): TGTGCTAGTGGTTTGACTCCCTCTCCTTCTAACTATGGCTACACCTTC. It encodes CASGLTPSPSNYGYTF. Complete variable domain (other parts from reference TRBV12-5 and TRBJ1-2): DARVTQTPRHKVTEMGQEVTMRCQPILGHNTVFWYRQTMMQGLELLAYFRNRAPLDDSGMPKDRFSAEMPDATLATLKIQPSEPRDSAVYFCASGLTPSPSNYGYTFGSGTRLTVV.

CDR3 amino acids: CASSFVVVIDEQFF. The CDR3 DNA reads as TGTGCCAGCAGCTTCGTTGTAGTGATTGATGAGCAGTTCTTC. The V gene is TRBV5-4, the J gene TRBJ2-1; D remains ambiguous. CDR1 is SGHNT, CDR2 YYREEE, per germline (reference sequence). The V end was cut by 2 bases, the J end by 8 bases, with 14 bases between. The CDR3 covers 14 residues.

This sequence joins TRBV5-6 and TRBJ2-7; TRBD1 agrees at 8 bases. This CDR3 has 13 amino acids. Trimming at V came to 5 bases and at J to 0 bases, leaving 1 base not matched to a gene. Germline loops: CDR1 SGHDT, CDR2 YYEEEE. This chain's CDR3 is CASRQGVSYEQYF. CDR3 bases: TGTGCCAGCAGACAGGGGGTCTCCTACGAGCAGTACTTC. Filled out from reference TRBV5-6 and TRBJ2-7, the complete variable domain reads DAGVTQSPTHLIKTRGQQVTLRCSPKSGHDTVSWYQQALGQGPQFIFQYYEEEERQRGNFPDRFSGHQFPNYSSELNVNALLLGDSALYLCASRQGVSYEQYFGPGTRLTVT.

Comment on this clone: It is unclear where the CDR3 begins or ends on the DNA, so no DNA is shown, and the CDR3 is as TCRdb lists it. V usage is TRBV9 and J usage is TRBJ2-7; TRBD1 reflects the table's D call only, with no check against the DNA. From its first to its last residue, the CDR3 has 16 amino acids. CDR1 SGDLS and CDR2 YYNGEE come from the germline V gene. CDR3 region: CASSVGVGQGAYVRHF.

The CDR3 spells CASSLDVSGSYNEQFF. CDR3 in DNA: TGTGCCAGCAGCTTAGACGTTAGCGGATCCTACAATGAGCAGTTCTTC. This chain uses TRBV7-9 with TRBJ2-1; D perhaps matches TRBD2 (6 bases). V was trimmed by 1 base and J by 1 base, leaving 11 bases between them. CDR3 length: 16 amino acids. The germline gives CDR1 SEHNR, CDR2 FQNEAQ (reference sequence).

The gene calls are TRBV27 and TRBJ1-4; D might be TRBD1 (5 bases). The germline V gene has CDR1 MNHEY and CDR2 SMNVEV (reference sequence). This CDR3 spans 15 amino acids. The ends were cut back, 5 bases at V and 3 bases at J, with 13 bases in the middle. This CDR3 reads CASSLNDRANEKLFF. The DNA of the CDR3 is TGTGCCAGCAGTCTAAATGACAGAGCTAATGAAAAACTGTTTTTT.

This chain uses TRBV6-2 or TRBV6-3 with TRBJ2-1; no firm D call. CDR3 size: 13 residues. CDR1 and CDR2 from the germline V gene are MNHEY and SVGEGT. V shed 2 bases and J shed 10 bases, with 12 bases lying between them. CDR3 in DNA: TGTGCCAGCAGTTACCTCGCTTGGCCCGAGCAGTTCTTC. Amino acids: CASSYLAWPEQFF.

The rearrangement joins TRBV28 to TRBJ2-7, with D possibly matching TRBD1 (6 bases). The V end lost 5 bases, the J end lost 1 base, and 18 bases lay between the germline ends. The length of the CDR3 is 16 residues. Germline CDR1 reads MDHEN; CDR2 reads SYDVKM. The DNA for the CDR3 is TGTGCCAGCAGTACAAGAATCGACAGGTATTCCTACGAGCAGTACTTC. Translating gives CASSTRIDRYSYEQYF.

The rearrangement joins TRBV28 to TRBJ1-3; D gene uncertain. CDR3 length: 14 amino acids. V was shortened by 8 bases and J by 0 bases, with 11 bases between the two germline ends. Germline V gene lookup returns CDR1 MDHEN and CDR2 SYDVKM. Here the CDR3 DNA reads TGTGCCAGCCTTAGTGTTGGCTCTGGAAACACCATATATTTT. Translated: CASLSVGSGNTIYF. The complete variable domain, with remaining parts taken from reference TRBV28 and TRBJ1-3, reads DVKVTQSSRYLVKRTGEKVFLECVQDMDHENMFWYRQDPGLGLRLIYFSYDVKMKEKGDIPEGYSVSREKKERFSLILESASTNQTSMYLCASLSVGSGNTIYFGEGSWLTVV.